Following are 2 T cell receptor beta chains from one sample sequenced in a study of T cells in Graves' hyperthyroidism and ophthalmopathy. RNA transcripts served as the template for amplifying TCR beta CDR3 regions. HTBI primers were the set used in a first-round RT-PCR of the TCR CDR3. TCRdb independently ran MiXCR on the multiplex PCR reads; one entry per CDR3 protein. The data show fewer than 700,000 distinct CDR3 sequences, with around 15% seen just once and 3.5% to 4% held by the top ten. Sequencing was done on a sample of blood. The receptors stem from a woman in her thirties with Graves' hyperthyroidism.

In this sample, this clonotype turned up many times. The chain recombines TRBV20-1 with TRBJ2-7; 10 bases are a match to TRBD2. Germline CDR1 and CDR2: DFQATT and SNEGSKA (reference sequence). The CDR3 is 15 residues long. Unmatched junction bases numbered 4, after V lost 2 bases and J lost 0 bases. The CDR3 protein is CSARPWTSGSYEQYF. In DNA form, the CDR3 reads TGCAGTGCTAGACCTTGGACTAGCGGCTCCTACGAGCAGTACTTC.

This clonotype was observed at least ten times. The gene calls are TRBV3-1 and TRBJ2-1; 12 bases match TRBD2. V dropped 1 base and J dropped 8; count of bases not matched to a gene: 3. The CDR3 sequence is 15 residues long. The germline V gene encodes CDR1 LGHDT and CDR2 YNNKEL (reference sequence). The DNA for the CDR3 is TGTGCCAGCAGCCAAGGACTAGCGGGAGATTATGAGCAGTTCTTC. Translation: CASSQGLAGDYEQFF.